The 14 T cell receptor beta chains below all came from one sample that was sequenced in a study of radiation and T cells in renal cell carcinoma. Clones were read by immunoSEQ multiplex PCR, and TCRdb kept only the in-frame ones, dropping some. Among 100,000 to 150,000 clones listed, around nine tenths were seen once. This sample's time point: blood 2 weeks post-SBRT. Treatment meaning: 15 Gy SBRT to primary tumor, nephrectomy 4 weeks later. This material consisted of blood, taken from a patient whose treatment included radiotherapy and nephrectomy. The receptors derive from a woman in her sixties or seventies with renal cell carcinoma.

This rearrangement joins TRBV2 to TRBJ2-7; D gene unclear. Germline CDR1 is SNHLY and CDR2 is FYNNEI. The V end lost 9 bases, the J end lost 0 bases, and 3 bases lay between the germline ends. This CDR3 contains 10 residues. The CDR3 sequence: CASYSYEQYF. DNA of the CDR3: TGTGCCAGTTACTCCTACGAGCAGTACTTC.

V gene TRBV11-2 combines with J gene TRBJ1-1; D remains unclear. Germline V gene sequence: CDR1 SGHAT, CDR2 FQNNGV. Trimming removed 1 base from V and 4 bases from J, with 7 bases in between. This CDR3 is 13 amino acids long. The CDR3 loop is CASSLGGFTEAFF. DNA for the CDR3: TGTGCCAGCAGCTTAGGAGGTTTCACTGAAGCTTTCTTT.

V is TRBV7-6 and J is TRBJ1-5; no firm D call. The V end lost 5 bases, the J end lost 1 base, and 15 bases lay between the germline ends. The germline V gene has CDR1 SGHVS and CDR2 FNYEAQ. This CDR3 comprises 16 residues. The CDR3 bases are TGTGCCAGCAGCATAGGGATATTGGGGAGCAATCAGCCCCAGCATTTT. It specifies CASSIGILGSNQPQHF.

The gene calls are TRBV9 and TRBJ2-1, with TRBD1 identical over 10 bases. V gave up 4 bases and J gave up 5 bases; unmatched junction bases: 6. This CDR3 comprises 15 residues. The germline V gene has CDR1 SGDLS and CDR2 YYNGEE. The CDR3 DNA follows: TGTGCCAGCAGCCCCCGGGACAGGGGCCACAATGAGCAGTTCTTC. This sequence encodes CASSPRDRGHNEQFF.

The chain couples TRBV14 to TRBJ1-3, with D perhaps matching TRBD1 (5 bases). Germline lookup yields CDR1 SGHDN and CDR2 FVKESK. This CDR3 contains 13 residues. The V end lost 2 bases, the J end lost 4 bases, and 6 bases lay between the germline ends. The CDR3 sequence: CASSQRQGNTIYF. In DNA, the CDR3 is TGTGCCAGCAGCCAAAGACAGGGAAACACCATATATTTT.

This chain connects TRBV28 to TRBJ1-6; D is perhaps TRBD1 (5 bases). Germline-derived CDR1 and CDR2 are MDHEN and SYDVKM. The V end lost 8 bases, the J end lost 8 bases, and 16 bases lay between the germline ends. The CDR3 consists of 14 residues. CDR3 in DNA: TGTGCCAGCCGAACCCAGGGCCCTTATTCACCCCTCCACTTT. This gives the protein CASRTQGPYSPLHF.

The chain combines TRBV6-1 with TRBJ2-1; D is uncertain. Germline V gene lookup returns CDR1 MNHNS and CDR2 SASEGT. V lost 4 bases to trimming and J lost 0 bases, with 10 bases between them. The CDR3 runs 15 residues. CDR3 nucleotide sequence: TGTGCCAGCAGTGTCGACCCCACCTCCTACAATGAGCAGTTCTTC. Its translation is CASSVDPTSYNEQFF.

This clone was observed a handful of times. This rearrangement joins TRBV5-6 to TRBJ1-1, with D perhaps TRBD1 (5 bases). Trimming stripped 4 bases from V and 5 bases from J, with 12 bases between. The length of the CDR3 is 13 residues. Per germline, CDR1 SGHDT and CDR2 YYEEEE. The CDR3 DNA follows: TGTGCCAGCAGCCTTGGGGGGGAAACTGAAGCTTTCTTT. This sequence encodes CASSLGGETEAFF.

The chain combines TRBV28 with TRBJ2-2, with TRBD1 as a possible D gene (5 bases). This CDR3 has 14 amino acids. V dropped 3 bases and J dropped 8 bases, with 13 bases sitting between them. Germline lookup yields CDR1 MDHEN and CDR2 SYDVKM. CDR3 in amino acids: CASSLLRDKGELFF. The DNA for the CDR3 is TGTGCCAGCAGTTTGCTCAGGGATAAAGGGGAGCTGTTTTTT.

V is TRBV28 and J is TRBJ1-3; no clear D. Trimming removed 6 bases at V and 0 bases at J, with 12 bases between. The CDR3 loop spans 15 amino acids. Germline-derived CDR1 and CDR2 are MDHEN and SYDVKM. The CDR3 DNA is TGTGCCAGCAGCACCCCCGTGCTCTCTGGAAACACCATATATTTT. It specifies CASSTPVLSGNTIYF.

The chain uses TRBV30 and TRBJ1-2, with 8 bases fitting TRBD1. This CDR3 comprises 11 residues. Germline V lookup: CDR1 GTSNPN, CDR2 SVGIG (reference sequence). V lost 7 bases and J lost 7; bases outside the gene matches: 5. In DNA, the CDR3 is TGTGCCTTCAAGCAGGGGGCTGGCTACACCTTC. Translation: CAFKQGAGYTF.

The V and J genes are TRBV7-9 and TRBJ1-2, with TRBD1 identical over 12 bases. Unmatched junction bases numbered 8, after V lost 5 bases and J lost 4 bases. This CDR3 is 16 amino acids long. The germline V gene has CDR1 SEHNR and CDR2 FQNEAQ (reference sequence). The chain's CDR3 is CASSPPGGQGAYGYTF. CDR3 DNA: TGTGCCAGCAGCCCGCCCGGGGGACAGGGGGCCTATGGCTACACCTTC.

This chain uses TRBV11-3 with TRBJ1-6, with 7 bases matching TRBD1. The length of the CDR3 is 16 residues. CDR1 SGHNT and CDR2 YENEEA come from the germline V gene. With V trimmed by 5 bases and J by 13 bases, 17 bases remained unmatched. CDR3 sequence (DNA): TGTGCCAGCAGCCAGTCAAGACAGGGCGTCCAGGAGCCCCTCCACTTT. Translated: CASSQSRQGVQEPLHF.

The gene calls are TRBV7-9 and TRBJ1-4, with D hard to call. Trimming took off 4 bases at V and 3 bases at J, with 12 bases between the two ends. The germline gives CDR1 SEHNR, CDR2 FQNEAQ (reference sequence). The CDR3 is made up of 15 amino acids. The DNA of the CDR3 is TGTGCCAGCAGCTCGAGGGAGGTAGCTAATGAAAAACTGTTTTTT. Translated, it gives CASSSREVANEKLFF.